This T cell receptor beta chain was identified in a study of shared T cell receptors in the human thymus (dated by TCRdb to the early 2020s). Study-level background: The study investigated the way shared, self-reactive T-cell receptor alpha chains are produced in the human thymus.

Note on this clone: Its cognate antigen has yet to be identified. Base quality data are lacking; no much larger clone is found one base away.

The germline V gene encodes CDR1 GTSNPN and CDR2 SVGIG (reference sequence). V is cut by 2 bases and J by 8 bases, and the space between the germline ends is 21 bases. Including cysteine and phenylalanine, the CDR3 has 16 amino acids. The CDR3 DNA has 48 bases and is translated from base 1. Libraries were built with the immunoSEQ multiplex PCR assay. TCRdb provides this immuneACCESS table in a form limited to in-frame rearrangements. Some clones are lacking; in checked studies, under half of them reflect an unresolved V gene, and why the rest are absent is not known. The sample table lists a few hundred thousand clones, 85% to 95% of them with a count of one. Jointly, the top ten make up roughly 0.02% of the sample.

The chain couples TRBV30 to TRBJ1-4, with the D gene too uncertain to name. The TCR sequence derives from a human donor. Sequencing input: thymocytes. The nucleotides read TGTGCCTGGAGTCCGGGCCATCGGACGCTTGGGGAAAAACTGTTTTTT. Its protein product is CAWSPGHRTLGEKLFF.